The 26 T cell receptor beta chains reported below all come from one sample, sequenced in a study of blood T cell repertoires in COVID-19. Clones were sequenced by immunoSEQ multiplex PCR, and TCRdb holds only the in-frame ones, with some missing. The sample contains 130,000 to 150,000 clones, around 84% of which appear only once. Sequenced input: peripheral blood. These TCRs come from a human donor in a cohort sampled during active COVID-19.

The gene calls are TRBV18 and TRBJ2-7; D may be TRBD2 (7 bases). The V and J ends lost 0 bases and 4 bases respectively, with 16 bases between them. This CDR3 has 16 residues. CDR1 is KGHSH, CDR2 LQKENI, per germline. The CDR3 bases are TGTGCCAGCTCACCACCCCTAGGGGGAGGGCCTTACGAGCAGTACGTC. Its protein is CASSPPLGGGPYEQYV.

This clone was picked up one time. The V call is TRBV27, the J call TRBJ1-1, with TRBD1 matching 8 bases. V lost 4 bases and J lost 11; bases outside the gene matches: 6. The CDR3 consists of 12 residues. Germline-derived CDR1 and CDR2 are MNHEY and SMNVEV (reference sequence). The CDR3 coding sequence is TGTGCCAGCAGTTCCTCGGACAGGGCGGCTTTCTTT. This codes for CASSSSDRAAFF.

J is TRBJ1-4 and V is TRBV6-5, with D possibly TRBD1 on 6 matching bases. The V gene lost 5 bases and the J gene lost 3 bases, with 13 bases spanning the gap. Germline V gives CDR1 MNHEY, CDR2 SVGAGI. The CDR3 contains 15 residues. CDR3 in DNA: TGTGCCAGCAGTCCTTACAGGGAATCTAATGAAAAACTGTTTTTT. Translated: CASSPYRESNEKLFF.

This chain's CDR3 is CAISGTSGDTGELFF. CDR3 nucleotide sequence: TGTGCCATCAGTGGGACTAGCGGGGATACCGGGGAGCTGTTTTTT. The chain couples TRBV10-3 to TRBJ2-2; 12 bases match TRBD2. CDR3 length equals 15 residues. CDR1 and CDR2 (germline): ENHRY, SYGVKD. Losses at the gene ends were 4 bases for V and 5 bases for J; bases not matched to a gene: 2.

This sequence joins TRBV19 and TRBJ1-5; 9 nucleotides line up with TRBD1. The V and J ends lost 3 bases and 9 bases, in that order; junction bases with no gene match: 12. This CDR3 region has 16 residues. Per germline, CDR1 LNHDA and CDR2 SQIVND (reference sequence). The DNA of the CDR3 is TGTGCCAGTAGTATCAGGCGGACAGGGGCCCATCCGCCCCAGCATTTT. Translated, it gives CASSIRRTGAHPPQHF.

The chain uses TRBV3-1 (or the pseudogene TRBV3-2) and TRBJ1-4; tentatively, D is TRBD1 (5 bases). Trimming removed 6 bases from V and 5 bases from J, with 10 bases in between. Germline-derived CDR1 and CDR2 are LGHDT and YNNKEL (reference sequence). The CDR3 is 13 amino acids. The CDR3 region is CASRKAGNEKLFF. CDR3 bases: TGTGCCAGCAGGAAAGCAGGGAATGAAAAACTGTTTTTT.

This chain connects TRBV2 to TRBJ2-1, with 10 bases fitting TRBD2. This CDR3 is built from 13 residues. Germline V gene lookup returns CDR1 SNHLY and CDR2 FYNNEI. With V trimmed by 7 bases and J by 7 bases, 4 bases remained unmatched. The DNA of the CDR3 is TGTGCCAGCAAGCGGGAGGGCCTTAATGAGCAGTTCTTC. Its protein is CASKREGLNEQFF.

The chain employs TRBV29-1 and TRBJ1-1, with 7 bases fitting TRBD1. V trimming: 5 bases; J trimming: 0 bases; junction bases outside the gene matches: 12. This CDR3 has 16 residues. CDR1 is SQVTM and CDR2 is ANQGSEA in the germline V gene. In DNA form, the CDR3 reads TGCAGCGTTTATAAACCGGGACAGTTGATGAACACTGAAGCTTTCTTT. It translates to CSVYKPGQLMNTEAFF.

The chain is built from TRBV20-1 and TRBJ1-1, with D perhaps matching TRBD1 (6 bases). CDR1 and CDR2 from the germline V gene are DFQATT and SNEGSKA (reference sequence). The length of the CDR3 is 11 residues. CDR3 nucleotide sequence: TGCAGGGCGGGGGCGAACACTGAAGCTTTCTTT. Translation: CRAGANTEAFF.

The CDR3 nucleotides are TGTGCCAGCAGCCCCAGCCCGGGTCCCAGTTATGGCTACACCTTC. Encoded protein: CASSPSPGPSYGYTF. The chain has TRBV7-2 and TRBJ1-2; D call uncertain. The ends were cut back, 5 bases at V and 5 bases at J, with 18 bases in the middle. Germline CDR1 SGHTA, CDR2 FQGNSA. This CDR3 contains 15 residues. The whole variable domain, remainder taken from reference TRBV7-2 and TRBJ1-2, is GAGVSQSPSNKVTEKGKDVELRCDPISGHTALYWYRQSLGQGLEFLIYFQGNSAPDKSGLPSDRFSAERTGGSVSTLTIQRTQQEDSAVYLCASSPSPGPSYGYTFGSGTRLTVV.

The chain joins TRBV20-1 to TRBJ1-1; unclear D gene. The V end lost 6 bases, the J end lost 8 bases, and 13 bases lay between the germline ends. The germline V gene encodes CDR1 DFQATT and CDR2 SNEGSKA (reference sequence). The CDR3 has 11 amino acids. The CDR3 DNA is TGCAGTGCCCTAGTCCCGCCCGAAGCTTTCTTT. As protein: CSALVPPEAFF.

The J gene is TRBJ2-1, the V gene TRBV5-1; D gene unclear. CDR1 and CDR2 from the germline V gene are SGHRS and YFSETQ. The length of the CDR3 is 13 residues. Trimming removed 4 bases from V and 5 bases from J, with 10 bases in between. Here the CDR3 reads CASSLSINNEQFF. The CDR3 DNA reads TGCGCCAGCAGCCTGAGTATAAACAATGAGCAGTTCTTC.

CDR3 DNA sequence: TGTGCCAGCAGAGCCACACAGGACACCGACACAGATACGCAGTATTTT. Translation: CASRATQDTDTDTQYF. V gene TRBV28 combines with J gene TRBJ2-3, with D maybe TRBD1 (5 bases). This CDR3 has 16 residues. Trimming stripped 6 bases from V and 2 bases from J, with 18 bases between. Germline V lookup: CDR1 MDHEN, CDR2 SYDVKM.

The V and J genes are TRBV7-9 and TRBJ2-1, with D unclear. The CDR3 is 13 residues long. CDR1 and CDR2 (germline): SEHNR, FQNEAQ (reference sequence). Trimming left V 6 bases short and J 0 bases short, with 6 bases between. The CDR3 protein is CASSKSSYNEQFF. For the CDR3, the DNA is TGTGCCAGCAGTAAGAGCTCCTACAATGAGCAGTTCTTC. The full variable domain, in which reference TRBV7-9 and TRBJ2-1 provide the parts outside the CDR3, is DTGVSQNPRHKITKRGQNVTFRCDPISEHNRLYWYRQTLGQGPEFLTYFQNEAQLEKSRLLSDRFSAERPKGSFSTLEIQRTEQGDSAMYLCASSKSSYNEQFFGPGTRLTVL.

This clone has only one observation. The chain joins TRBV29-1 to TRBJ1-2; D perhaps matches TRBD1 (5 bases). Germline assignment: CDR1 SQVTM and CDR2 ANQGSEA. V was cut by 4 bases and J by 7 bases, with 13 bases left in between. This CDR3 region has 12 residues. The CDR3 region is CSVVSRVGGYTF. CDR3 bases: TGCAGCGTTGTGAGCAGGGTCGGTGGCTACACCTTC.

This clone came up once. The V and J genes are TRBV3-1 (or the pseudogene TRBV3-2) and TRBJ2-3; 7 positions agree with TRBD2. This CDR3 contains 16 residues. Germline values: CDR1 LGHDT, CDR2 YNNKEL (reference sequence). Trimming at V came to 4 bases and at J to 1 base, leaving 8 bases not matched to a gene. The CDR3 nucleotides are TGTGCCAGCAGCCTGCGACCGGGACTACGCACAGATACGCAGTATTTT. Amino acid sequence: CASSLRPGLRTDTQYF.

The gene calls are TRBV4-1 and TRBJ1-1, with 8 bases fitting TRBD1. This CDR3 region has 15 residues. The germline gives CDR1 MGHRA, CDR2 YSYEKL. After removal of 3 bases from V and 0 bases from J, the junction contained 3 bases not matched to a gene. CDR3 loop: CASSHSQGVNTEAFF. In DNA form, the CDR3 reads TGCGCCAGCAGCCACTCACAGGGGGTGAACACTGAAGCTTTCTTT.

The CDR3 here is CASSGLPNEQFF. DNA of the CDR3: TGTGCCAGCAGTGGTCTACCGAATGAGCAGTTCTTC. The genes are TRBV12-3 or TRBV12-4 and TRBJ2-1; unclear D gene. The CDR3 has 12 amino acids. Between the trimmed V and J ends, which lost 5 bases and 7 bases, there was a span of 9 bases.

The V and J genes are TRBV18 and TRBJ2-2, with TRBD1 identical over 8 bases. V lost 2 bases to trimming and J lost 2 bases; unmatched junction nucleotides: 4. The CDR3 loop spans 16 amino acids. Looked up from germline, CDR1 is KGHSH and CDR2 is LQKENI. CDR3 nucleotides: TGTGCCAGCTCACCAACAGGGGGACGAAACACCGGGGAGCTGTTTTTT. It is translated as CASSPTGGRNTGELFF.

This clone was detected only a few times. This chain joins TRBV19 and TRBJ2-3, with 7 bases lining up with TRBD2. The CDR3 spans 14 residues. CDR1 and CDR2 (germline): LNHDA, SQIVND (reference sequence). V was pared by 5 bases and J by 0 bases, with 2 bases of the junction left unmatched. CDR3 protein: CASSVGGSTDTQYF. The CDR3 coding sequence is TGTGCCAGTAGTGTCGGGGGGAGCACAGATACGCAGTATTTT.

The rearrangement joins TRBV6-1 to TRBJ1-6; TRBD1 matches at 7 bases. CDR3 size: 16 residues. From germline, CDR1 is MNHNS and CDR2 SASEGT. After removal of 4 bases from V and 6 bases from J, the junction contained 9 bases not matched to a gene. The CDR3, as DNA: TGTGCCAGCAGTGCGAAGACAGGGTCTGGTAATTCACCCCTCCACTTT. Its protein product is CASSAKTGSGNSPLHF.

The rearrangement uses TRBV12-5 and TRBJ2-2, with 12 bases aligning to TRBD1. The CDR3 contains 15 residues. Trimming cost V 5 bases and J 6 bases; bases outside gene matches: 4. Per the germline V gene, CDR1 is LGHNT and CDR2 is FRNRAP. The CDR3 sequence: CASGGTGGASGELFF. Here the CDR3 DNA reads TGTGCTAGTGGTGGGACAGGGGGCGCATCCGGGGAGCTGTTTTTT.

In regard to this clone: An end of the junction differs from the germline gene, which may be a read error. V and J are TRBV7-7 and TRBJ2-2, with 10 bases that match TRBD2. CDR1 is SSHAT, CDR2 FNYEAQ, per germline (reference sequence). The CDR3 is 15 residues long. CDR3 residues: CASSPVAGGTGELFF. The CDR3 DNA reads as TGTGCTAGCAGCCCGGTAGCGGGGGGCACCGGGGAGCTGTTTTTT.

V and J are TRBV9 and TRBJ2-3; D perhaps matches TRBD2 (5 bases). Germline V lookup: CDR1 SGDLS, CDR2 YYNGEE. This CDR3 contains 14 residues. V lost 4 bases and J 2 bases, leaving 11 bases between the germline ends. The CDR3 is CASSPLGDTDTQYF. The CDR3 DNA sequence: TGTGCCAGCAGCCCCCTCGGGGACACAGATACGCAGTATTTT.

The CDR3 loop reads CASDRAGEKLFF. The CDR3, as DNA: TGTGCCAGCGACAGGGCGGGTGAAAAACTGTTTTTT. This chain links TRBV6-6 with TRBJ1-4; TRBD1 matches at 7 bases. CDR1 is MNHNY, CDR2 SVGAGI, per germline (reference sequence). V shed 8 bases and J 7 bases; nucleotides not matched to a gene: 4. The CDR3 spans 12 residues.

CDR3 sequence: CASSLQEGTYEQYF. DNA for the CDR3: TGTGCCAGCAGCTTACAAGAGGGAACCTACGAGCAGTACTTC. The chain carries TRBV7-9 and TRBJ2-7; maybe TRBD2 (5 bases). Germline CDR1 is SEHNR and CDR2 is FQNEAQ (reference sequence). This CDR3 has 14 amino acids. Trimming removed 2 bases at V and 2 bases at J, with 10 bases between.